This T cell receptor beta chain comes out of a study of control samples from healthy donors and cancer patients. Produced via immunoSEQ multiplex PCR; TCRdb's table is partial and in-frame only. Among around 41,000 clones listed, about four fifths were seen once. Germline CDR1 KGHSH, CDR2 LQKENI. V shed 3 bases and J shed 4 bases, with 6 bases lying between them. The CDR3 is 12 amino acids. The rearrangement uses TRBV18 and TRBJ2-5, with D hard to call. Sequencing was done on a sample of PBMCs. This TCR was sampled from an older woman with lung cancer. CDR3 DNA: TGTGCCAGCTCACCGAGAGGAGAGACCCAGTACTTC. The encoded protein is CASSPRGETQYF.